The 32 T cell receptor beta chains below come from one sample, sequenced in a study of T-cell reconstitution after alpha-beta-depleted transplantation in children. The TCRbeta library incorporated unique molecular identifiers. TCRdb redid the calling of the PCR reads with MiXCR, one entry per CDR3 protein. The table lists a few hundred thousand distinct CDR3 sequences, around a tenth of them singletons. The source was PBMCs, collected before TCRalphabeta/CD19-depleted stem cell transplant. These receptors all stem from a boy in the first two years of life with acute myeloid leukemia, due to receive a stem cell transplant.

This clonotype was counted many times. The genes are TRBV10-3 and TRBJ1-1, with D hard to call. The CDR3 spans 15 residues. Trimming removed 3 bases at V and 1 base at J, with 12 bases between. Germline V gene lookup returns CDR1 ENHRY and CDR2 SYGVKD. The CDR3: CAISDSGTKNTEAFF. The CDR3 DNA follows: TGTGCCATCAGTGACTCAGGTACAAAGAACACTGAAGCTTTCTTT.

This clonotype was seen only a few times. The V and J genes are TRBV4-2 and TRBJ2-7, with 10 bases fitting TRBD2. This CDR3 is 16 amino acids long. Trimming cost V 2 bases and J 2 bases; bases outside gene matches: 6. Germline values: CDR1 LGHNA, CDR2 YNFKEQ. CDR3 region: CASSQKAGGPAYEQYF. The CDR3 bases are TGTGCCAGCAGCCAAAAAGCGGGAGGGCCCGCCTACGAGCAGTACTTC.

This clonotype was observed many times. The rearrangement links TRBV28 to TRBJ2-2; possibly TRBD1 for D (5 bases). The V gene lost 4 bases and the J gene lost 7 bases, with 10 bases spanning the gap. Germline V CDR1 and CDR2: MDHEN, SYDVKM. The CDR3 consists of 13 residues. The chain's CDR3 is CASSWTSNGELFF. CDR3 sequence (DNA): TGTGCCAGCAGTTGGACAAGTAACGGGGAGCTGTTTTTT.

The table lists this clonotype with many counts. This sequence joins TRBV20-1 and TRBJ2-2; 9 bases fit TRBD2. J gave up 0 bases and V 3 bases, and 2 bases lay outside the gene matches. This CDR3 has 15 amino acids. The germline V gene has CDR1 DFQATT and CDR2 SNEGSKA (reference sequence). The CDR3 spells CSARGLAANTGELFF. CDR3 coding DNA: TGCAGTGCTAGGGGACTAGCTGCGAACACCGGGGAGCTGTTTTTT.

This clonotype was counted many times. This chain joins TRBV20-1 and TRBJ2-3; D ambiguous. Trimming took off 1 base at V and 0 bases at J, with 5 bases between the two ends. Germline CDR1 reads DFQATT; CDR2 reads SNEGSKA (reference sequence). The CDR3 contains 13 residues. The CDR3 sequence: CSARGASTDTQYF. The DNA of the CDR3 is TGCAGTGCTAGAGGAGCCAGCACAGATACGCAGTATTTT.

This clonotype has at least ten counts. V usage is TRBV12-3 or TRBV12-4 and J usage is TRBJ2-3, with D possibly matching TRBD1 (5 bases). The V end lost 2 bases, the J end lost 5 bases, and 8 bases lay between the germline ends. The CDR3 has 13 residues. CDR3 in amino acids: CASSLSQGDTQYF. The CDR3 DNA follows: TGTGCCAGCAGTTTATCCCAGGGAGATACGCAGTATTTT.

This clonotype was recorded a few times. This chain connects TRBV7-2 to TRBJ2-7; 7 nucleotides agree with TRBD2. With 2 bases clipped from V and 10 bases from J, the junction kept 11 bases outside the gene matches. This CDR3 is 14 amino acids long. Germline loops: CDR1 SGHTA, CDR2 FQGNSA. The CDR3 spells CASSLNLLADFQYF. CDR3 nucleotides: TGTGCCAGCAGCTTAAATCTCCTAGCGGATTTCCAGTACTTC. The full variable domain, with the rest looked up from reference TRBV7-2 and TRBJ2-7, is GAGVSQSPSNKVTEKGKDVELRCDPISGHTALYWYRQSLGQGLEFLIYFQGNSAPDKSGLPSDRFSAERTGGSVSTLTIQRTQQEDSAVYLCASSLNLLADFQYFGPGTRLTVT.

This clonotype has more than one count but fewer than ten. This sequence joins TRBV5-1 and TRBJ2-3; D assignment may be TRBD1 or TRBD2 (5 bases each). The germline V gene encodes CDR1 SGHRS and CDR2 YFSETQ. Trimming removed 2 bases from V and 0 bases from J, with 13 bases in between. The CDR3 consists of 16 residues. The CDR3 reads CASSLRMGRSTDTQYF. The CDR3 region has the DNA TGCGCCAGCAGCTTAAGAATGGGACGAAGCACAGATACGCAGTATTTT.

This clonotype was observed at least ten times. The chain recombines TRBV12-3 or TRBV12-4 with TRBJ1-4; 9 positions match TRBD1. V shed 6 bases, J shed 7 bases, and the junction held 6 bases outside the gene matches. The CDR3 runs 14 residues. The CDR3 DNA reads as TGTGCCAGCAGGTCCGGGACAGGGCCTGAAAAACTGTTTTTT. Encoded protein: CASRSGTGPEKLFF.

This clonotype was recorded many times. The V and J genes are TRBV12-3 or TRBV12-4 and TRBJ1-6, with D tentatively TRBD1 (6 bases). This CDR3 has 15 amino acids. Trimming left V 5 bases short and J 7 bases short, with 15 bases between. The CDR3 here is CASSLNRDTNSPLHF. DNA for the CDR3: TGTGCCAGCAGTCTGAACCGGGACACAAATTCACCCCTCCACTTT.

This clonotype was counted ten times or more. This rearrangement joins TRBV5-1 to TRBJ2-1; 7 positions agree with TRBD2. This CDR3 comprises 12 residues. Germline V gene lookup returns CDR1 SGHRS and CDR2 YFSETQ. V was pared by 3 bases and J by 8 bases, with 2 bases of the junction left unmatched. DNA of the CDR3: TGCGCCAGCAGCTCGACTAGCCATGAGCAGTTCTTC. It is translated as CASSSTSHEQFF.

This clonotype was recorded at least ten times. The J gene is TRBJ2-7, the V gene TRBV20-1; D unresolved. The CDR3 consists of 14 residues. Germline V lookup: CDR1 DFQATT, CDR2 SNEGSKA (reference sequence). Trimming cost V 0 bases and J 2 bases, with 11 bases left between them. The CDR3 bases are TGCAGTGCTAGAGAGCACCAGGCCACCTACGAGCAGTACTTC. Its translation is CSAREHQATYEQYF.

This clonotype was observed many times. This chain uses TRBV5-1 with TRBJ2-7, with D tentatively TRBD2 (5 bases). From germline, CDR1 is SGHRS and CDR2 YFSETQ. CDR3 length equals 14 residues. V lost 2 bases, J lost 6 bases, and 15 bases lay in between. The CDR3 DNA is TGCGCCAGCAGCTTTGGAGCTGGCGGGCTCGAGCAGTACTTC. Its translation: CASSFGAGGLEQYF.

This clonotype has just a few counts. The chain couples TRBV4-3 to TRBJ2-2; 8 bases agree with TRBD1. CDR3 length equals 18 residues. After removal of 0 bases from V and 1 base from J, the junction contained 7 bases not matched to a gene. Germline V gives CDR1 LGHNA, CDR2 YSLEER. Here the CDR3 reads CASSQDLQDRENTGELFF. In nucleotides, the CDR3 is TGCGCCAGCAGCCAAGATCTACAGGACAGGGAGAACACCGGGGAGCTGTTTTTT.

At least ten counts were recorded for this clonotype. The chain employs TRBV5-1 and TRBJ2-3; 7 bases fit TRBD1. This CDR3 is 13 amino acids long. The germline V gene encodes CDR1 SGHRS and CDR2 YFSETQ. The ends lost 4 bases at V and 7 bases at J; junction bases unmatched: 6. CDR3 region: CASSPRQGNTQYF. The CDR3 coding sequence is TGCGCCAGCAGCCCCAGACAGGGAAATACGCAGTATTTT.

This clonotype turned up a few times. This chain joins TRBV12-3 or TRBV12-4 and TRBJ1-2; 8 positions match TRBD1. The CDR3 extends over 15 amino acids. V lost 6 bases and J lost 0; bases outside the gene matches: 6. This chain's CDR3 is CASRLTGAANYGYTF. In nucleotides, the CDR3 is TGTGCCAGCAGGCTGACAGGGGCCGCTAACTATGGCTACACCTTC.

This clonotype has a count of ten or more. For the CDR3, the DNA is TGTGCCAGCAGCCAAGATAGAACTAGCGGGGCCGCCTACGAGCAGTACTTC. Encoded protein: CASSQDRTSGAAYEQYF. The V and J genes are TRBV4-2 and TRBJ2-7, with TRBD2 matching over 10 bases. Germline CDR1 reads LGHNA; CDR2 reads YNFKEQ. CDR3 length: 17 residues. V shed 0 bases and J 2 bases; nucleotides not matched to a gene: 7.

The chain has TRBV7-2 and TRBJ2-1; D is possibly TRBD1 (5 bases). The V end lost 5 bases, the J end lost 7 bases, and 21 bases lay between the germline ends. Germline assignment: CDR1 SGHTA and CDR2 FQGNSA. The CDR3 is made up of 16 amino acids. CDR3 sequence: CASSPQTGLVVNEQFF. The CDR3 DNA is TGTGCCAGCAGCCCACAAACAGGCCTTGTGGTTAATGAGCAGTTCTTC.

This clonotype was observed many times. The gene calls are TRBV29-1 and TRBJ2-1; 8 nucleotides align to TRBD1. Germline CDR1 SQVTM, CDR2 ANQGSEA. The CDR3 is 14 residues long. Trimming at V came to 5 bases and at J to 3 bases, leaving 6 bases not matched to a gene. For the CDR3, the DNA is TGCAGCGTTCAATGGACAGGGTACTACAATGAGCAGTTCTTC. Protein sequence: CSVQWTGYYNEQFF.

There are a few counts of this clonotype. This chain connects TRBV20-1 to TRBJ2-1; the match to TRBD2 covers 14 bases. The CDR3 covers 15 residues. Germline V gives CDR1 DFQATT, CDR2 SNEGSKA (reference sequence). The V segment lost 3 bases and the J segment 6 bases; nucleotides outside the gene matches: 4. The CDR3 loop reads CSASRGLAGANEQFF. DNA of the CDR3: TGCAGTGCTAGTCGGGGACTAGCGGGAGCCAATGAGCAGTTCTTC.

This clonotype was seen at least ten times. This chain links TRBV29-1 with TRBJ2-3; D possibly corresponds to TRBD2 (7 bases). V lost 7 bases and J 3 bases, leaving 17 bases between the germline ends. CDR3 length: 14 amino acids. Germline V gives CDR1 SQVTM, CDR2 ANQGSEA. CDR3 coding DNA: TGCAGCGCGGGGAGGGGGTCGCCAACAGATACGCAGTATTTT. Translation gives CSAGRGSPTDTQYF.

For this clonotype: A much bigger clone sits one base away, suggesting this may be a read error. The V and J genes are TRBV7-3 and TRBJ2-1; TRBD1 or TRBD2 may be the D gene (5 bases each). The germline V gene has CDR1 SGHTA and CDR2 FQGTGA. V lost 2 bases, J lost 8 bases, and 10 bases lay in between. The CDR3 runs to 13 residues. The CDR3 DNA reads as TGTGCCAGCAGCTTAGGGACCTTCCATGAGCAGTTCTTC. Translating gives CASSLGTFHEQFF.

This clonotype came up many times. The CDR3 DNA sequence: TGCGCCAGCAGCCCTAGACAGACCCGCACAGATACGCAGTATTTT. This translates into CASSPRQTRTDTQYF. The chain employs TRBV5-1 and TRBJ2-3; a weak D match, TRBD1 (5 bases). The CDR3 totals 15 residues. With 4 bases removed from V and 1 base from J, the gap between germline ends came to 13 bases. Germline values: CDR1 SGHRS, CDR2 YFSETQ.

On this clonotype itself: A read error is possible here, since a much larger clone lies one base away. The chain links TRBV7-2 to TRBJ2-7; 10 bases are a match to TRBD2. This CDR3 region has 15 residues. Germline CDR1 and CDR2: SGHTA and FQGNSA. The CDR3: CASGLSSGRVREQYF. The CDR3 DNA reads TGTGCCAGCGGCTTATCAAGCGGGAGGGTTCGGGAGCAGTACTTC.

The sample holds a few counts of this clonotype. The chain links TRBV28 to TRBJ2-2; 10 nucleotides match TRBD1. The V and J ends lost 1 base and 9 bases, in that order; junction bases with no gene match: 8. The CDR3 has 16 residues. Germline lookup yields CDR1 MDHEN and CDR2 SYDVKM. The CDR3, as DNA: TGTGCCAGCAGTTTATATGGACAGGGGGGCGGCTGGGAGCTGTTTTTT. Translated, it gives CASSLYGQGGGWELFF.

This clonotype has ten or more counts. This rearrangement joins TRBV6-5 to TRBJ2-1; 12 bases map to TRBD2. Unmatched junction bases numbered 5, after V lost 8 bases and J lost 0 bases. The CDR3 covers 16 residues. The germline V gene encodes CDR1 MNHEY and CDR2 SVGAGI. CDR3: CASRLAGAPSYNEQFF. The CDR3 bases are TGTGCCAGCCGACTAGCGGGGGCCCCCTCCTACAATGAGCAGTTCTTC.

In its sample, this clonotype was seen a few times. The V and J genes are TRBV20-1 and TRBJ2-7; TRBD1 aligns across 7 bases. J gave up 5 bases and V 3 bases, and 16 bases lay outside the gene matches. Per the germline V gene, CDR1 is DFQATT and CDR2 is SNEGSKA (reference sequence). This CDR3 comprises 16 residues. CDR3 sequence reads: CSARPLRQPDRDEQYF. DNA for the CDR3: TGCAGTGCTAGGCCCCTCCGACAGCCCGACAGGGACGAGCAGTACTTC.

This clonotype was found a few times. The rearrangement uses TRBV20-1 and TRBJ2-1; 12 bases map to TRBD2. Germline CDR1 DFQATT, CDR2 SNEGSKA (reference sequence). V dropped 6 bases and J dropped 5; count of bases not matched to a gene: 5. The CDR3 has 14 residues. CDR3 in amino acids: CSARTSGTDNEQFF. CDR3 DNA sequence: TGCAGTGCAAGGACTAGCGGGACTGACAATGAGCAGTTCTTC.

This chain uses TRBV29-1 with TRBJ1-1; no reliable D call. Germline-derived CDR1 and CDR2 are SQVTM and ANQGSEA. V lost 2 bases and J 6 bases, leaving 16 bases between the germline ends. The CDR3 has 14 amino acids. The CDR3: CSVERTPIGAEAFF. The CDR3 coding sequence is TGCAGCGTTGAAAGGACCCCGATAGGTGCTGAAGCTTTCTTT.

This clonotype was detected ten times or more. The V call is TRBV7-2, the J call TRBJ1-5, with D tentatively TRBD1 (5 bases). Germline-derived CDR1 and CDR2 are SGHTA and FQGNSA. The CDR3 sequence is 15 residues long. The V end lost 1 base, the J end lost 4 bases, and 11 bases lay between the germline ends. This chain's CDR3 is CASSLVRDGNQPQHF. In nucleotides, the CDR3 is TGTGCCAGCAGCTTAGTCAGGGACGGGAATCAGCCCCAGCATTTT.

This clonotype has at least ten counts. This rearrangement joins TRBV9 to TRBJ2-2, with D unclear. From germline, CDR1 is SGDLS and CDR2 YYNGEE. This CDR3 is 15 amino acids long. V was cut by 1 base and J by 0 bases, with 7 bases left in between. The CDR3 bases are TGTGCCAGCAGCGTAAGCTTTACGAACACCGGGGAGCTGTTTTTT. This codes for CASSVSFTNTGELFF. Looking up the rest from reference TRBV9 and TRBJ2-2 gives the full variable domain: DSGVTQTPKHLITATGQRVTLRCSPRSGDLSVYWYQQSLDQGLQFLIQYYNGEERAKGNILERFSAQQFPDLHSELNLSSLELGDSALYFCASSVSFTNTGELFFGEGSRLTVL.

This clonotype was observed many times. In nucleotides, the CDR3 is TGTGCCAGTAACCCAGGGTCCGTTATCATAGAGACCCAGTACTTC. The encoded protein is CASNPGSVIIETQYF. The chain links TRBV21-1 to TRBJ2-5; TRBD1 is taken as the D call from the table, unchecked against the DNA. TRBV21-1 is a known pseudogene. The CDR3 is 15 residues long.